This is a list of T cell receptor beta chains from one sample in a study of STAT5B mutations in CD4+ large granular lymphocyte leukemia. Repertoires were generated with immunoSEQ multiplex PCR, while TCRdb's copy carries only in-frame clones and drops some. The sample lists about 32,000 clones; roughly two thirds were seen once. Sequenced input: CD4+ T cells from blood buffy coats. The receptors stem from a human donor in good health. Each CDR3 is given with its conserved first and last residue. D genes are given only for firm matches. The listing skips clone size in some rows; elsewhere it reads once, few, many or a size class.

D gene: NA; J gene: TRBJ2-7; V gene: TRBV29-1; clone size: NA; CDR3 DNA: TGCAGCGTAAAGGCGGCAGGGGCCTACGAGCAGTACTTC; CDR3 protein: CSVKAAGAYEQYF
D gene: NA; J gene: TRBJ1-6; V gene: TRBV12-2; clone size: NA; CDR3 DNA: TGTGCAAGTCGCTTAATATGTGGCAGGCGGCGTTCACCCCTCCACTTT; CDR3 protein: CASRLICGRRRSPLHF
D gene: NA; J gene: TRBJ1-2; V gene: TRBV28; clone size: few; CDR3 DNA: TGTGCCAGCAGTTTTGGATACTATGGCTACACCTTC; CDR3 protein: CASSFGYYGYTF
D gene: TRBD1; J gene: TRBJ1-2; V gene: TRBV18; clone size: NA; CDR3 DNA: TGTGCCAGCTCACCATTGCCCAGGGGGCCTTTGAACTATGGCTACACCTTC; CDR3 protein: CASSPLPRGPLNYGYTF
D gene: TRBD1; J gene: TRBJ2-7; V gene: TRBV28; clone size: few; CDR3 DNA: TGTGCCAGCAGCCGACAGGGTACCAAACGGGGAGTCTACTTC; CDR3 protein: CASSRQGTKRGVYF
D gene: NA; J gene: TRBJ1-1; V gene: TRBV5-1; clone size: NA; CDR3 DNA: TGCGCCAGCAGCCGATATAATCAGGGGACTGAAGCTTTCTTT; CDR3 protein: CASSRYNQGTEAFF
D gene: NA; J gene: TRBJ1-3; V gene: TRBV19; clone size: NA; CDR3 DNA: TGTGCCAGTACCCCCTCGAGGATCATCAGCACCATATATTTT; CDR3 protein: CASTPSRIISTIYF
D gene: NA; J gene: TRBJ1-1; V gene: TRBV6-5; clone size: NA; CDR3 DNA: TGTGCCAGCAGCCCTGCGGAGGGCACTGAAGCTTTCTTT; CDR3 protein: CASSPAEGTEAFF
D gene: NA; J gene: TRBJ2-1; V gene: TRBV11-3; clone size: NA; CDR3 DNA: TGTGCCAGCAGCCCCCTGGGCCGCGGTTCCTACAATGAGCAGTTCTTC; CDR3 protein: CASSPLGRGSYNEQFF
D gene: TRBD2; J gene: TRBJ2-1; V gene: TRBV9; clone size: NA; CDR3 DNA: TGTGCCAGCAGCGCTCGGACTAGCGGGGGCCGGGGAATTAACAATGAGCAGTTCTTC; CDR3 protein: CASSARTSGGRGINNEQFF
D gene: NA; J gene: TRBJ2-7; V gene: TRBV6-1; clone size: once; CDR3 DNA: TGTGCCAGCAGTGGGGCCTACGAGCAGTACTTC; CDR3 protein: CASSGAYEQYF
D gene: TRBD2; J gene: TRBJ2-5; V gene: TRBV18; clone size: NA; CDR3 DNA: TGTGCCAGCTCACCACGGTCTAGCGGTCCAGAGACCCAGTACTTC; CDR3 protein: CASSPRSSGPETQYF
D gene: NA; J gene: TRBJ2-3; V gene: TRBV6-1; clone size: NA; CDR3 DNA: TGTGCCAGCAGCGACAGGTCCCGCACAGATACGCAGTATTTT; CDR3 protein: CASSDRSRTDTQYF
D gene: TRBD1; J gene: TRBJ1-4; V gene: TRBV5-1; clone size: NA; CDR3 DNA: TGCGCCAGCAGCCGGGACAGGGGACTTGAAAAACTGTTTTTT; CDR3 protein: CASSRDRGLEKLFF
D gene: TRBD2; J gene: TRBJ2-7; V gene: TRBV19; clone size: few; CDR3 DNA: TGTGCCAGTAGCCCTAGACTAGCGGGGTTCTACGAGCAGTACTTC; CDR3 protein: CASSPRLAGFYEQYF
D gene: TRBD2; J gene: TRBJ2-2; V gene: TRBV19; clone size: NA; CDR3 DNA: TGTGCCAGCTCCTCTAGCGGGGGGCAAACCGGGGAGCTGTTTTTT; CDR3 protein: CASSSSGGQTGELFF
D gene: NA; J gene: TRBJ2-5; V gene: TRBV28; clone size: NA; CDR3 DNA: TGTGCCAGCAGTTTGGAGGGGGCCTGGGAGACCCAGTACTTC; CDR3 protein: CASSLEGAWETQYF
D gene: NA; J gene: TRBJ1-2; V gene: TRBV28; clone size: NA; CDR3 DNA: TGTGCCAGCAGCATGACAGAGTATGGCTACACCTTC; CDR3 protein: CASSMTEYGYTF
D gene: NA; J gene: TRBJ1-1; V gene: TRBV28; clone size: NA; CDR3 DNA: TGTGCCAGCAGTTTCTACGGGGGGGGAGAAGCTTTCTTT; CDR3 protein: CASSFYGGGEAFF
D gene: NA; J gene: TRBJ2-7; V gene: TRBV21-1; clone size: NA; CDR3 DNA: TGTGCCAGCAGCAAAGACGGGGGTCTCTCGACCTACGAGCAGTACTTC; CDR3 protein: CASSKDGGLSTYEQYF
D gene: TRBD1; J gene: TRBJ1-5; V gene: TRBV5-1; clone size: NA; CDR3 DNA: TGCGCCAGCAGCTTGGACGGTGGGACAGGGAGCCAGCCCCAGCATTTT; CDR3 protein: CASSLDGGTGSQPQHF
D gene: NA; J gene: TRBJ1-4; V gene: TRBV7-2; clone size: NA; CDR3 DNA: TGTGCCAGCAGCTTACAGGGAGAACTGTTTTTT; CDR3 protein: CASSLQGELFF
D gene: TRBD1; J gene: TRBJ1-5; V gene: TRBV6-5; clone size: NA; CDR3 DNA: TGTGCCAGCAGAAGGGCACAGGGGAACAATCAGCCCCAGCATTTT; CDR3 protein: CASRRAQGNNQPQHF
D gene: NA; J gene: TRBJ2-3; V gene: TRBV2; clone size: NA; CDR3 DNA: TGTGCCAGCAGCCCATGGGGCACAGATACGCAGTATTTT; CDR3 protein: CASSPWGTDTQYF
D gene: NA; J gene: TRBJ1-2; V gene: TRBV28; clone size: NA; CDR3 DNA: TGTGCCAGTGACCATGGGACACCAAAGGGCGGCTACACCTTC; CDR3 protein: CASDHGTPKGGYTF
D gene: NA; J gene: TRBJ1-2; V gene: TRBV2; clone size: NA; CDR3 DNA: TGTGCCAGCAGTGACAGGCGGGCTAACTATGGCTACACCTTC; CDR3 protein: CASSDRRANYGYTF
D gene: NA; J gene: TRBJ2-3; V gene: TRBV6-5; clone size: NA; CDR3 DNA: TGTGCCAGCAGCCCCGGGCAGCCCCCAGGGGCGCAGTATTTT; CDR3 protein: CASSPGQPPGAQYF
D gene: NA; J gene: TRBJ2-2; V gene: TRBV14; clone size: NA; CDR3 DNA: TGTGCCAGCAGCCCCTACGCCCCGGGGACCGGGGAGCTGTTTTTT; CDR3 protein: CASSPYAPGTGELFF
D gene: TRBD2; J gene: TRBJ2-7; V gene: TRBV2; clone size: few; CDR3 DNA: TGTGCCAGCCTAGCGGGGCAGTACGAGCAGTACTTC; CDR3 protein: CASLAGQYEQYF
D gene: TRBD1; J gene: TRBJ2-3; V gene: TRBV18; clone size: NA; CDR3 DNA: TGTGCCAGCTCACCATGGACAGGGGTCGGAGATACGCAGTATTTT; CDR3 protein: CASSPWTGVGDTQYF
D gene: NA; J gene: TRBJ1-2; V gene: TRBV4-2; clone size: few; CDR3 DNA: TGTGCCAGCAGCCAAGAAGGGGATAGGGGCTACACCTTC; CDR3 protein: CASSQEGDRGYTF
D gene: TRBD2; J gene: TRBJ2-3; V gene: TRBV30; clone size: NA; CDR3 DNA: TGTGCCTGGAGTTACGCCCTCGTCCGGGGGGGAAGCACAGATACGCAGTATTTT; CDR3 protein: CAWSYALVRGGSTDTQYF
D gene: TRBD2; J gene: TRBJ2-7; V gene: TRBV6-1; clone size: few; CDR3 DNA: TGTGCCAGCAGTGAAACCGGGACTAGCGGCTCCTACGAGCAGTACTTC; CDR3 protein: CASSETGTSGSYEQYF
D gene: TRBD2; J gene: TRBJ2-7; V gene: TRBV10-3; clone size: NA; CDR3 DNA: TGTGCCTCTAGCGGGGGATATTCCTACGAGCAGTACTTC; CDR3 protein: CASSGGYSYEQYF
D gene: NA; J gene: TRBJ2-1; V gene: TRBV29-1; clone size: NA; CDR3 DNA: TGCAGCGTTGAACTTCGGGAAAAGTACAATGAGCAGTTCTTC; CDR3 protein: CSVELREKYNEQFF
D gene: TRBD1; J gene: TRBJ1-2; V gene: TRBV6-1; clone size: NA; CDR3 DNA: TGTGCCAGCAGTGAGGGAATCGTCAGGGGGTATTATGGCTACACCTTC; CDR3 protein: CASSEGIVRGYYGYTF
D gene: NA; J gene: TRBJ2-7; V gene: TRBV2; clone size: NA; CDR3 DNA: TGTGCCAGCAGTGAACGGTTGAACTACGAGCAGTACTTC; CDR3 protein: CASSERLNYEQYF
D gene: NA; J gene: TRBJ1-5; V gene: TRBV27; clone size: NA; CDR3 DNA: TGTGCCAGCAGTTTACGGTCCTTTCAGCCCCAGCATTTT; CDR3 protein: CASSLRSFQPQHF
D gene: TRBD2; J gene: TRBJ2-7; V gene: TRBV19; clone size: NA; CDR3 DNA: TGTGCCAGTAGTACACTAGCGGGGGGGTCCTACGAGCAGTACTTC; CDR3 protein: CASSTLAGGSYEQYF
D gene: NA; J gene: TRBJ1-2; V gene: TRBV10-1; clone size: NA; CDR3 DNA: TGCGCCAGCAGTGAGCGGGCAGGCTATGGCTACACCTTC; CDR3 protein: CASSERAGYGYTF
D gene: NA; J gene: TRBJ2-5; V gene: TRBV7-8; clone size: NA; CDR3 DNA: TGTGCCAGCAGCCCGACGGAAATGCGGGAGACCCAGTACTTC; CDR3 protein: CASSPTEMRETQYF
D gene: NA; J gene: TRBJ1-4; V gene: TRBV19; clone size: NA; CDR3 DNA: TGTGCCAGTCGTAAACCATCAACTAATGAAAAACTGTTTTTT; CDR3 protein: CASRKPSTNEKLFF
D gene: NA; J gene: TRBJ1-2; V gene: TRBV6-5; clone size: NA; CDR3 DNA: TGTGCCAGCAGTACCACGGGGGGGTATGGCTACACCTTC; CDR3 protein: CASSTTGGYGYTF
D gene: NA; J gene: TRBJ1-2; V gene: TRBV19; clone size: once; CDR3 DNA: TGTGCCAGTAGCTCGGCGAGACGACGGAACTATGGCTACACCTTC; CDR3 protein: CASSSARRRNYGYTF
D gene: NA; J gene: TRBJ1-4; V gene: TRBV5-1; clone size: NA; CDR3 DNA: TGCGCCAGCAGCTTGGATCGGGCAACTAATGAAAAACTGTTTTTT; CDR3 protein: CASSLDRATNEKLFF
D gene: NA; J gene: TRBJ2-7; V gene: TRBV9; clone size: NA; CDR3 DNA: TGTGCCAGCAGCGAGTCAGGACTCTCCTACGAGCAGTACTTC; CDR3 protein: CASSESGLSYEQYF
D gene: TRBD2; J gene: TRBJ2-3; V gene: TRBV9; clone size: NA; CDR3 DNA: TGTGCCAGCAGCGGTCTAGCGGGGCGGCGGGAAGATACGCAGTATTTT; CDR3 protein: CASSGLAGRREDTQYF
D gene: NA; J gene: TRBJ2-7; V gene: TRBV29-1; clone size: once; CDR3 DNA: TGCAGCGTTGTAGATAGAATTAGAAGCTACGAGCAGTACTTC; CDR3 protein: CSVVDRIRSYEQYF
D gene: NA; J gene: TRBJ1-1; V gene: TRBV30; clone size: few; CDR3 DNA: TGTGCCTGGAGTGTACCAGGGGCTGAAGCTTTCTTT; CDR3 protein: CAWSVPGAEAFF
D gene: TRBD2; J gene: TRBJ2-7; V gene: TRBV9; clone size: NA; CDR3 DNA: TGTGCCAGCAGCGAGACGGGACTAGCGGGGGGGGACCAGTACTTC; CDR3 protein: CASSETGLAGGDQYF
D gene: TRBD2; J gene: TRBJ2-7; V gene: TRBV14; clone size: NA; CDR3 DNA: TGTGCCAGCAGCCAAGAAACCCCTTCCTCCCCGGGACTACAGTCCTACGAGCAGTACTTC; CDR3 protein: CASSQETPSSPGLQSYEQYF
D gene: TRBD1; J gene: TRBJ1-4; V gene: TRBV4-2; clone size: NA; CDR3 DNA: TGTGCCAGCAGCTTATGGGACAGGGACGAAAAACTGTTTTTT; CDR3 protein: CASSLWDRDEKLFF
D gene: NA; J gene: TRBJ2-5; V gene: TRBV21-1; clone size: NA; CDR3 DNA: TGTGCCAGCAGCAAACCAGAAACTAAAGAGACCCAGTACTTC; CDR3 protein: CASSKPETKETQYF
D gene: NA; J gene: TRBJ1-2; V gene: TRBV6-5; clone size: NA; CDR3 DNA: TGTGCCAGCAGTGACCCCCCGGACTACACCTTC; CDR3 protein: CASSDPPDYTF
D gene: NA; J gene: TRBJ1-4; V gene: TRBV6-5; clone size: NA; CDR3 DNA: TGTGCCAGCAGTTACATGGGCAACACTAATGAAAAACTGTTTTTT; CDR3 protein: CASSYMGNTNEKLFF
D gene: TRBD1; J gene: TRBJ2-3; V gene: TRBV5-5; clone size: once; CDR3 DNA: TGTGCCAGTTGGGACAGGGTCGCAGATACGCAGTATTTT; CDR3 protein: CASWDRVADTQYF
D gene: TRBD1; J gene: TRBJ2-1; V gene: TRBV19; clone size: once; CDR3 DNA: TGTGCCAGTAGTACTACAGGGGATGAGCAGTTCTTC; CDR3 protein: CASSTTGDEQFF
D gene: TRBD2; J gene: TRBJ2-3; V gene: TRBV2; clone size: NA; CDR3 DNA: TGTGCCAGCGGAGCGGGAGGCACAGATACGCAGTATTTT; CDR3 protein: CASGAGGTDTQYF